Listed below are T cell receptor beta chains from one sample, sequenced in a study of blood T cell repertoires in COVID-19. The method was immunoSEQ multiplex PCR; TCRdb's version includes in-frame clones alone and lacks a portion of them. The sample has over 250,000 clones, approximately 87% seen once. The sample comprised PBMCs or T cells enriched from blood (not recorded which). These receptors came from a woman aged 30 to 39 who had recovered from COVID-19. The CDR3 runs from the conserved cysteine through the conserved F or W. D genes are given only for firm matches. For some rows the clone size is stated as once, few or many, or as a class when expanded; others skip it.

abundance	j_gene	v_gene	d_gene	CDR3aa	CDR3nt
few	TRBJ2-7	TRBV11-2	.	CASSPLGKGAYEQYF	TGTGCCAGCAGCCCCCTGGGGAAGGGAGCCTACGAGCAGTACTTC
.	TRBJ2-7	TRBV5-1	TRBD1	CASSFWTGSSYEQYF	TGCGCCAGCAGCTTTTGGACAGGGAGCTCCTACGAGCAGTACTTC
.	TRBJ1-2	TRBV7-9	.	CASSLGAGLYGYTF	TGTGCCAGCAGCTTAGGAGCAGGGCTATATGGCTACACCTTC
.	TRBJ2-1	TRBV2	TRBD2	CAGQTGGPYNEQFF	TGTGCCGGTCAAACGGGGGGTCCCTACAATGAGCAGTTCTTC
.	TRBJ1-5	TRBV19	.	CASSTEDRSDQPQHF	TGTGCCAGTAGTACAGAGGACAGAAGTGATCAGCCCCAGCATTTT
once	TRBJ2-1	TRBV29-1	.	CSVDGTWDEQFF	TGCAGCGTTGATGGGACTTGGGATGAGCAGTTCTTC
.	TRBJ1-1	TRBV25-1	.	CASKIHENTEAFF	TGTGCCAGCAAGATACATGAGAACACTGAAGCTTTCTTT
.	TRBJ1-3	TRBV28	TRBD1	CASILTGGKGDTIYF	TGTGCCAGCATCCTAACAGGGGGCAAGGGGGACACCATATATTTT
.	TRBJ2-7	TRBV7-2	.	CASSETYGGYEQYF	TGTGCCAGCAGCGAAACCTACGGGGGCTACGAGCAGTACTTC
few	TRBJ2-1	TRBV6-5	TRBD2	CASRSSGGTYNEQFF	TGTGCCAGCAGGAGTAGCGGGGGGACATACAATGAGCAGTTCTTC
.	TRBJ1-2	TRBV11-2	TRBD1	CASSLDIGGRDYGYTF	TGTGCCAGCAGCTTAGATATAGGGGGCAGGGACTATGGCTACACCTTC
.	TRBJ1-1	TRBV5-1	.	CASSSFTTRNTEAFF	TGCGCCAGCAGCTCTTTCACGACTCGAAACACTGAAGCTTTCTTT
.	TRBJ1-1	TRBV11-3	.	CASSLGGAAEAFF	TGTGCCAGCAGCTTAGGCGGGGCAGCAGAAGCTTTCTTT
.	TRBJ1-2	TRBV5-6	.	CASSSRDTLNYGYTF	TGTGCCAGCAGCTCGAGGGACACCCTCAACTATGGCTACACCTTC
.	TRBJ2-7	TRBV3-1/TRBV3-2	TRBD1	CASSQEYRGFDYEQYF	TGTGCCAGCAGCCAAGAATACAGGGGATTTGACTACGAGCAGTACTTC
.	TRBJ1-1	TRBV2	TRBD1	CASSLQGRSTEAFF	TGTGCCAGCAGCCTACAGGGGAGAAGCACTGAAGCTTTCTTT
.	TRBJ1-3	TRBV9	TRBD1	CASSGYRGSGNTIYF	TGTGCCAGCAGCGGGTACAGGGGCTCTGGAAACACCATATATTTT
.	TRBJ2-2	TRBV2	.	CASSDFGELFF	TGTGCCAGCAGTGATTTCGGGGAGCTGTTTTTT
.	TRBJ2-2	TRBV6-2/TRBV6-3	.	CASSRTDTGELFF	TGTGCCAGCAGCCGGACAGACACCGGGGAGCTGTTTTTT
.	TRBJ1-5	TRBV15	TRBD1	CATSRDSTGGEQPQHF	TGTGCCACCAGCAGAGACAGTACAGGGGGAGAACAGCCCCAGCATTTT
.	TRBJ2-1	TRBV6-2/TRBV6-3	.	CASSYPSNEQFF	TGTGCCAGCAGTTACCCATCCAATGAGCAGTTCTTC
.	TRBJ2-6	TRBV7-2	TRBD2	CASSTWGGLSGANVLTF	TGTGCCAGCAGCACCTGGGGGGGACTCTCTGGGGCCAACGTCCTGACTTTC
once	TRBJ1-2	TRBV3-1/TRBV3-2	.	CASSQVVGSGYGYTF	TGTGCCAGCAGCCAAGTAGTAGGGAGCGGCTATGGCTACACCTTC
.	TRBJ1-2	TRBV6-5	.	CASLGGGVAYGYTF	TGTGCCAGCCTCGGCGGGGGAGTGGCCTATGGCTACACCTTC
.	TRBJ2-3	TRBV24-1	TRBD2	CATSEPTASGVADTQYF	TGTGCCACCAGTGAACCCACCGCTAGCGGGGTTGCAGATACGCAGTATTTT
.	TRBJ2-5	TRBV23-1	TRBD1	CASSQYTGTGKETQYF	TGCGCCAGCAGTCAGTATACCGGGACAGGGAAAGAGACCCAGTACTTC
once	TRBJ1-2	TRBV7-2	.	CASSLGRAYGYTF	TGTGCCAGCAGCTTAGGCAGGGCCTATGGCTACACCTTC
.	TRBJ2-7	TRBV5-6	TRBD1	CASSLATRTGQTHSYEQYF	TGTGCCAGCAGCTTGGCCACTCGAACGGGACAGACCCACTCCTACGAGCAGTACTTC
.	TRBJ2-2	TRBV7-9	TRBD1	CASSSGQGLATGELFF	TGTGCCAGCAGCTCGGGACAGGGGCTGGCCACCGGGGAGCTGTTTTTT